One and the same sample provided the 5 T cell receptor beta chains below, sequenced in a study of T-cell reconstitution after alpha-beta-depleted transplantation in children. A TCRbeta library incorporating unique molecular identifiers was prepared. Each CDR3 protein gets one entry after TCRdb re-called the PCR reads with MiXCR. The table records about 300,000 distinct CDR3 sequences, about 9.5% of them present only once. This material consisted of PBMCs, taken before TCRalphabeta/CD19-depleted stem cell transplant. These receptors were taken from a boy in the first two years of life with acute myeloid leukemia, due to receive a stem cell transplant.

This clonotype was seen ten or more times. The CDR3 protein is CASRDMNTEAFF. The CDR3 nucleotides are TGTGCCAGCCGTGACATGAACACTGAAGCTTTCTTT. The chain joins TRBV28 to TRBJ1-1; the D is unclear. V lost 8 bases to trimming and J lost 0 bases, with 7 bases between them. CDR1 and CDR2 from the germline V gene are MDHEN and SYDVKM. The CDR3 runs to 12 residues.

This clonotype was seen more than once but under ten times. The rearrangement links TRBV5-1 to TRBJ2-7; TRBD1 is a possible D gene (5 bases). Germline values: CDR1 SGHRS, CDR2 YFSETQ. The CDR3 length is 14 residues. V was shortened by 1 base and J by 6 bases, with 14 bases between the two germline ends. The CDR3 nucleotides are TGCGCCAGCAGCTTGCGCCAGGGTCAGAGCGAGCAGTACTTC. Translation gives CASSLRQGQSEQYF.

This clonotype came up many times. The V call is TRBV12-3 or TRBV12-4, the J call TRBJ2-5, with D possibly matching TRBD1 (5 bases). CDR3 length: 13 amino acids. V lost 4 bases, J lost 5 bases, and 11 bases lay in between. Here the CDR3 DNA reads TGTGCCAGCAGTTCATTAGGGGCCGAGACCCAGTACTTC. Its translation is CASSSLGAETQYF.

The J gene is TRBJ2-7, the V gene TRBV12-1; TRBD1 was called by the table and not checked on the DNA. TRBV12-1 is listed as a pseudogene. This CDR3 comprises 13 residues. CDR3 amino acids: CASRHIGTCKQYF. CDR3 bases: TGTGCCAGCAGACACATCGGCACCTGTAAGCAGTACTTC.

The sample holds a few counts of this clonotype. CDR3 bases: TGTGCCAGCAGTGAAGGTCGGAGGGGGCAGAGCCAAAACATTCAGTACTTC. This gives the protein CASSEGRRGQSQNIQYF. This chain links TRBV2 with TRBJ2-4, with D possibly TRBD1 on 7 matching bases. The germline V gene has CDR1 SNHLY and CDR2 FYNNEI. CDR3 length equals 17 residues. Trimming took off 1 base at V and 5 bases at J, with 18 bases between the two ends.